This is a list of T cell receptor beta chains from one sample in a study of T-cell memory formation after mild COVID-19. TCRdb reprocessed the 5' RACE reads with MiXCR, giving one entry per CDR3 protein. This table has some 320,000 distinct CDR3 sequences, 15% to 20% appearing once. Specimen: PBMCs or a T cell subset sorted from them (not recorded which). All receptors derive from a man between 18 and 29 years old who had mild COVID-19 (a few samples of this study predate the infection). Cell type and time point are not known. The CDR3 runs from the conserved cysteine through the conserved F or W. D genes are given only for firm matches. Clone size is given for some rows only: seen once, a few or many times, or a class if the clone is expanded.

CDR3 DNA: TGTGCCAGCAGCTTAGCCTGGACAGGGGAGAGAAATGAGCAGTTCTTC
CDR3 protein: CASSLAWTGERNEQFF
J gene: TRBJ2-1
D gene: TRBD1
clone size: few
V gene: TRBV7-9

CDR3 DNA: TGCGCCAGCAGCTCAGCCGGGACGCCAGGGACCAACGTCCTGACTTTC
CDR3 protein: CASSSAGTPGTNVLTF
J gene: TRBJ2-6
D gene: -
clone size: few
V gene: TRBV5-1

CDR3 DNA: TGTGCCAGCAGTGAGGCGGGACTAGCCTACGAGCAGTACTTC
CDR3 protein: CASSEAGLAYEQYF
J gene: TRBJ2-7
D gene: TRBD2
clone size: -
V gene: TRBV6-1

CDR3 DNA: TGTGCCAGCAGCCCCCCTGGGAGCGGGAGGGCAAATGAGCAGTTCTTC
CDR3 protein: CASSPPGSGRANEQFF
J gene: TRBJ2-1
D gene: TRBD2
clone size: -
V gene: TRBV7-3

CDR3 DNA: TGTGCCAGCAGCCAGGTCGGGGGGGCGGCTGGAAACACCATATATTTT
CDR3 protein: CASSQVGGAAGNTIYF
J gene: TRBJ1-3
D gene: -
clone size: -
V gene: TRBV14

CDR3 DNA: TGTGCCAGCAGTTCAAGCCCTGGACTAGCGGGGGGCCAAGAGACCCAGTACTTC
CDR3 protein: CASSSSPGLAGGQETQYF
J gene: TRBJ2-5
D gene: TRBD2
clone size: few
V gene: TRBV27

CDR3 DNA: TGTGCCACCAGTGATTTTCGGCAGGGGAAGCAGTATTTT
CDR3 protein: CATSDFRQGKQYF
J gene: TRBJ2-3
D gene: -
clone size: once
V gene: TRBV24-1

CDR3 DNA: TGTGCCAGCAGCGCTTATAGACTGGAGGGGGAGCAGTTCTTC
CDR3 protein: CASSAYRLEGEQFF
J gene: TRBJ2-1
D gene: -
clone size: many
V gene: TRBV9

CDR3 DNA: TGTGCCAGCAGTTTTAACAGGGAAAGCGAGCAGTACTTC
CDR3 protein: CASSFNRESEQYF
J gene: TRBJ2-7
D gene: -
clone size: few
V gene: TRBV12-3/TRBV12-4

CDR3 DNA: TGTGCCAGCAGCTTACCGCAGGGGGCTGAGACCCAGTACTTC
CDR3 protein: CASSLPQGAETQYF
J gene: TRBJ2-5
D gene: TRBD1
clone size: few
V gene: TRBV5-4

CDR3 DNA: TGTGCCAGCAGTTTCAGGTCGGAAAACATTCAGTACTTC
CDR3 protein: CASSFRSENIQYF
J gene: TRBJ2-4
D gene: -
clone size: -
V gene: TRBV28

CDR3 DNA: TGTGCCAGTAGTATAGTAGGAGGGACCGGGGAGCTGTTTTTT
CDR3 protein: CASSIVGGTGELFF
J gene: TRBJ2-2
D gene: -
clone size: -
V gene: TRBV19

CDR3 DNA: TGCAGTGCTAGAGATTTGTCAGGAGAAGAGACCCAGTACTTC
CDR3 protein: CSARDLSGEETQYF
J gene: TRBJ2-5
D gene: -
clone size: few
V gene: TRBV20-1

CDR3 DNA: TGTGCCAGTAGTATGCCTAGCACAGATACGCAGTATTTT
CDR3 protein: CASSMPSTDTQYF
J gene: TRBJ2-3
D gene: -
clone size: -
V gene: TRBV19

CDR3 DNA: TGCGCCAGCAGCCACCCGGGACCGAAGCATGATACGCAGTATTTT
CDR3 protein: CASSHPGPKHDTQYF
J gene: TRBJ2-3
D gene: -
clone size: few
V gene: TRBV4-3

CDR3 DNA: TGTGCCAGCAGCTTGTACGGGGCCCGCACAGATACGCAGTATTTT
CDR3 protein: CASSLYGARTDTQYF
J gene: TRBJ2-3
D gene: -
clone size: few
V gene: TRBV7-9

CDR3 DNA: TGTGCCAGCAGCTTAAAACCTCCGGTAGTCCCCACAGATACGCAGTATTTT
CDR3 protein: CASSLKPPVVPTDTQYF
J gene: TRBJ2-3
D gene: -
clone size: few
V gene: TRBV7-2

CDR3 DNA: TGCAGTGGGTGGAACACTGAAGCTTTCTTT
CDR3 protein: CSGWNTEAFF
J gene: TRBJ1-1
D gene: -
clone size: -
V gene: TRBV20-1

CDR3 DNA: TGTGCCACCAGTGACGCGAGCGGACCCGCGGATACGCAGTATTTT
CDR3 protein: CATSDASGPADTQYF
J gene: TRBJ2-3
D gene: -
clone size: -
V gene: TRBV24-1

CDR3 DNA: TGTGCCAGCAGCCAAGGACCAGCAGGAGAGACCCAGTACTTC
CDR3 protein: CASSQGPAGETQYF
J gene: TRBJ2-5
D gene: -
clone size: -
V gene: TRBV4-2

CDR3 DNA: TGTGCCAGCAGCTCAGACAGTTATACGCAGTATTTT
CDR3 protein: CASSSDSYTQYF
J gene: TRBJ2-3
D gene: -
clone size: few
V gene: TRBV5-4

CDR3 DNA: TGTGCCAGCAGTTACGAGCTAGCGGGGGGGCCATCAGATACGCAGTATTTT
CDR3 protein: CASSYELAGGPSDTQYF
J gene: TRBJ2-3
D gene: TRBD2
clone size: -
V gene: TRBV6-2/TRBV6-3

CDR3 DNA: TGTGCCAGCAGTTCCCCCTTCGAAGGGCCCGCCAAAGCTTTCTTT
CDR3 protein: CASSSPFEGPAKAFF
J gene: TRBJ1-1
D gene: -
clone size: -
V gene: TRBV28

CDR3 DNA: TGTGCCTGGAGTGTAACCCAGCGGTCTAACGAGCAGTACTTC
CDR3 protein: CAWSVTQRSNEQYF
J gene: TRBJ2-7
D gene: -
clone size: few
V gene: TRBV30

CDR3 DNA: TGTGCCAGCAGTTATGCAAAACAGGGGGCCGGGGAGCTGTTTTTT
CDR3 protein: CASSYAKQGAGELFF
J gene: TRBJ2-2
D gene: TRBD1
clone size: -
V gene: TRBV6-5

CDR3 DNA: TGTGCCAGCAGCTATAACAGGCTTCCCACCTTC
CDR3 protein: CASSYNRLPTF
J gene: TRBJ1-2
D gene: -
clone size: few
V gene: TRBV4-2

CDR3 DNA: TGCAGTGCGCCCCGGGGGGCTCGGGGTGGCTACACCTTC
CDR3 protein: CSAPRGARGGYTF
J gene: TRBJ1-2
D gene: -
clone size: -
V gene: TRBV20-1

CDR3 DNA: TGCAGCGTTGGGACAGGGCGTGAAAAACTGTTTTTT
CDR3 protein: CSVGTGREKLFF
J gene: TRBJ1-4
D gene: TRBD1
clone size: -
V gene: TRBV29-1

CDR3 DNA: TGTGCCAGCAGGCCTAACGTGGGGGAGTTGAATGAGCAGTTCTTC
CDR3 protein: CASRPNVGELNEQFF
J gene: TRBJ2-1
D gene: -
clone size: -
V gene: TRBV7-9

CDR3 DNA: TGTGCCAGCAGCGTCGGGACAGGGGTGGAGACCCAGTACTTC
CDR3 protein: CASSVGTGVETQYF
J gene: TRBJ2-5
D gene: TRBD1
clone size: -
V gene: TRBV9

CDR3 DNA: TGTGCCAGCAGCCAAGATTACGGCGGCTCGACTGAAGCTTTCTTT
CDR3 protein: CASSQDYGGSTEAFF
J gene: TRBJ1-1
D gene: -
clone size: -
V gene: TRBV4-2

CDR3 DNA: TGCGCCAGCAGCCAATATCCCGGGGGGGCTGAAGCTTTCTTT
CDR3 protein: CASSQYPGGAEAFF
J gene: TRBJ1-1
D gene: -
clone size: few
V gene: TRBV4-1

CDR3 DNA: TGCGCCAGCAGTATAACTAGCGGGGGCAGTGAGCAGTTCTTC
CDR3 protein: CASSITSGGSEQFF
J gene: TRBJ2-1
D gene: TRBD2
clone size: -
V gene: TRBV23-1

CDR3 DNA: TGTGCCAGCAGTTTTTCTTGGACAGGCCGACTCAATCAGCCCCAGCATTTT
CDR3 protein: CASSFSWTGRLNQPQHF
J gene: TRBJ1-5
D gene: TRBD1
clone size: -
V gene: TRBV6-5

CDR3 DNA: TGTGCCAGCAGTGCGCCCGGGACAGGATTTCGCGGGGAGCTGTTTTTT
CDR3 protein: CASSAPGTGFRGELFF
J gene: TRBJ2-2
D gene: TRBD1
clone size: few
V gene: TRBV2

CDR3 DNA: TGTGCCAGCAGTATTGGGACTGGCACAGATACGCAGTATTTT
CDR3 protein: CASSIGTGTDTQYF
J gene: TRBJ2-3
D gene: -
clone size: few
V gene: TRBV2

CDR3 DNA: TGCGCCAGCAGCCAACGTACTACTAGCGGGGGTTTAGGGAATACGCAGTATTTT
CDR3 protein: CASSQRTTSGGLGNTQYF
J gene: TRBJ2-3
D gene: TRBD2
clone size: -
V gene: TRBV4-3

CDR3 DNA: TGTGCCAGCAGCCAATCCACCGGGACTAGCGGCACAGATACGCAGTATTTT
CDR3 protein: CASSQSTGTSGTDTQYF
J gene: TRBJ2-3
D gene: TRBD2
clone size: many
V gene: TRBV14

CDR3 DNA: TGTGCCAGCCGTGACGGAGGGGGGGAGCTGTTTTTT
CDR3 protein: CASRDGGGELFF
J gene: TRBJ2-2
D gene: -
clone size: few
V gene: TRBV7-6

CDR3 DNA: TGTGCCAGCAGGGCCGGGACAGGAAAAAACATTCAGTACTTC
CDR3 protein: CASRAGTGKNIQYF
J gene: TRBJ2-4
D gene: TRBD1
clone size: -
V gene: TRBV12-3/TRBV12-4

CDR3 DNA: TGTGCCATCTTACTACTGGACACCGGGGAGCTGTTTTTT
CDR3 protein: CAILLLDTGELFF
J gene: TRBJ2-2
D gene: -
clone size: -
V gene: TRBV10-3

CDR3 DNA: TGTGCCAGCAGCTTGTCGCTGGCCCGTTCATTTACCAATGAGCAGTTCTTC
CDR3 protein: CASSLSLARSFTNEQFF
J gene: TRBJ2-1
D gene: -
clone size: once
V gene: TRBV5-6

CDR3 DNA: TGCGCCAGCAGCCAAGGAAGTGGACAGGGGGCGTCGAAGACCCAGTACTTC
CDR3 protein: CASSQGSGQGASKTQYF
J gene: TRBJ2-5
D gene: TRBD1
clone size: -
V gene: TRBV4-3

CDR3 DNA: TGTGCCACCAGTGAGCGGGGAGGGACCGGGGAGCTGTTTTTT
CDR3 protein: CATSERGGTGELFF
J gene: TRBJ2-2
D gene: TRBD2
clone size: few
V gene: TRBV24-1

CDR3 DNA: TGTGCCAGCAGCTTTCAAGGGGACAATCAGCCCCAGCATTTT
CDR3 protein: CASSFQGDNQPQHF
J gene: TRBJ1-5
D gene: -
clone size: -
V gene: TRBV7-2

CDR3 DNA: TGTGCCAGCCTTGAAGCACGAGGGGTTACCAATCAGCCCCAGCATTTT
CDR3 protein: CASLEARGVTNQPQHF
J gene: TRBJ1-5
D gene: -
clone size: -
V gene: TRBV6-2/TRBV6-3

CDR3 DNA: TGCGCCAGCAGCGACGGACAGGGGGGCTCTGGAAACACCATATATTTT
CDR3 protein: CASSDGQGGSGNTIYF
J gene: TRBJ1-3
D gene: TRBD1
clone size: few
V gene: TRBV5-1

CDR3 DNA: TGCAGTGCTTACAGGGGAGGCGATGGCTACACCTTC
CDR3 protein: CSAYRGGDGYTF
J gene: TRBJ1-2
D gene: TRBD1
clone size: -
V gene: TRBV20-1

CDR3 DNA: TGCGCCAGCAGCCAAGTGGGGACAGGGACAGCCAAAAACATTCAGTACTTC
CDR3 protein: CASSQVGTGTAKNIQYF
J gene: TRBJ2-4
D gene: TRBD1
clone size: -
V gene: TRBV4-3